This T cell receptor (beta chain) was retrieved from a study of blood T cell repertoires in COVID-19 (dated by TCRdb to 2019 to 2021). General notes on the study: Samples from collaborators originated in the United States, Italy and Spain and spanned both the acute and convalescent phases of COVID-19. The prospective study material was composed of cDNA or gDNA derived from T cells, B-cell-depleted T cells, or PBMCs. Subjects who had been exposed to COVID-19, were actively infected with it, or had recovered from it provided the deeply sampled blood TCRbeta repertoires that made up the dataset. The repertoires were released in a freely available public database meant as a resource for research on the immune response to SARS-CoV-2. Samples came from the ongoing ImmuneRACE study (first 160 participants) plus 1,254 subjects from 6 global collaborators. The sample metadata nearly always contained a de-identified subject ID, COVID-19 status, age in years and sex. HLA class I and class II types, where available, came from metadata supplied by the sample provider rather than from assay-based typing.

This clone was seen a few times. No antigen is known for it. No quality values exist for individual bases; no much larger clone is one base distant. Whole blood was collected in K2EDTA tubes by collaborating institutions according to the institutions' own protocols. For TCRbeta analysis, collaborator samples were shipped as frozen whole blood, as isolated PBMCs, or as DNA extracted from either sample type. The paper as a whole reports these results and caveats: How much clinical and demographic metadata was included differed by source and by participant, and the metadata was provided uncurated.

TCRbeta CDR3 regions were amplified from genomic DNA by means of the immunoSEQ Assay, a bias-controlled multiplex PCR. As for how the authors treated the data: Within the assay, amplification of reference gene primers was used to estimate how many nucleated cells each sample contained. Sequence reads were collapsed and filtered to measure the absolute abundance of every unique TCRbeta CDR3 rearrangement. For each sample, productive Simpson clonality was calculated as the square root of Simpson's diversity index over productive rearrangements. TCRdb mirrors the immuneACCESS table, restricted to in-frame sequences. Some clones are absent from its copies; in checked studies, under half trace to an unresolved V gene, and the reason for the others is unknown. V, J and clone size were drawn from that table, and D and trimming were deduced from the DNA. The sample contains roughly 130,000 clones, roughly four fifths of them found a single time. Around 13% of the sample is held by the ten biggest clonotypes.

The clonotype originates from a man older than 75 with acute or convalescent COVID-19. Sequencing was performed on peripheral blood.

The CDR3 in this case is CATSAEKNSDTQYF. The base sequence is TGTGCCACCAGTGCCGAGAAAAACTCAGATACGCAGTATTTT. The sequence links TRBV24-1 to TRBJ2-3; the D gene remains uncertain. A distance of 12 bases separates the germline ends of V and J, which lose 5 bases and 4 bases respectively. Including cysteine and phenylalanine, the CDR3 has 14 amino acids. Only the CDR3 portion is preserved as DNA: 42 bases, with reading frame beginning at the first base. The germline V gene provides CDR1 KGHDR and CDR2 SFDVKD.